The next 18 T cell receptor beta chains were all read from a single sample in a study of HIV-infected patients and healthy controls. cDNA was made from about 480 ng RNA using alpha and beta constant primers. Using multiplexing indices, alpha and beta chain libraries were generated apart by chain-specific third strand synthesis. MiXCR was run by TCRdb on the 5' RACE reads, yielding one entry per CDR3 protein. The sample comprises approximately 6,100 distinct CDR3 sequences, about 10% of which are singletons, and around 25% rests with the top ten. Roughly three months, about 14 weeks, into antiretroviral therapy, follow-up blood was collected. Whole blood was used without fractionation, so all unsorted peripheral T cells were included. The sample consisted of blood, taken during antiretroviral therapy. The receptor source for this set is an adult with HIV infection.

This clonotype was detected ten times or more. This chain links TRBV12-3 or TRBV12-4 with TRBJ1-1, with D possibly being TRBD1 (5 bases). Trimming shortened V by 2 bases and J by 3 bases, and 13 bases separated the two germline ends. This CDR3 contains 15 residues. This CDR3 is CASSLSGRAYTEAFF. Here the CDR3 DNA reads TGTGCCAGCAGTTTAAGCGGCAGGGCGTACACTGAAGCTTTCTTT.

This clonotype is classed as medium-sized (0.01 to 0.1%). For the CDR3, the DNA is TGCAGTGCAACCTGGGGGTCGGCGGGAGGCGAAGAAGAGACCCAGTACTTC. This codes for CSATWGSAGGEEETQYF. The gene calls are TRBV20-1 and TRBJ2-5; 8 positions match TRBD2. The CDR3 is made up of 17 amino acids. The V gene's germline CDR1 is DFQATT and CDR2 SNEGSKA (reference sequence). Trimming cost V 6 bases and J 3 bases; bases outside gene matches: 18.

This clonotype was seen many times. The chain uses TRBV20-1 and TRBJ2-7; D gene unclear. Germline V CDR1 and CDR2: DFQATT, SNEGSKA (reference sequence). The CDR3 has 13 residues. The V end lost 6 bases, the J end lost 3 bases, and 15 bases lay between the germline ends. CDR3 coding DNA: TGCAGTGCCTGGTGGGCTACGGACTACGAGCAGTACTTC. Protein: CSAWWATDYEQYF.

By frequency in the sample, this clonotype is medium-sized. The chain has TRBV12-3 or TRBV12-4 and TRBJ1-2; TRBD1 agrees at 7 bases. After removal of 5 bases from V and 6 bases from J, the junction contained 9 bases not matched to a gene. This CDR3 comprises 14 residues. The CDR3 bases are TGTGCCAGCAGTCAGAGACAGGGTACGCATGGCTACACCTTC. This gives the protein CASSQRQGTHGYTF.

This clonotype is medium-sized. This chain joins TRBV4-1 and TRBJ2-6; 9 nucleotides align to TRBD1. CDR1 is MGHRA, CDR2 YSYEKL, per germline. The J segment lost 2 bases and the V segment lost 4 bases, leaving 9 bases of the junction unmatched. The CDR3 covers 18 residues. CDR3: CASSLGTGPLAGANVLTF. In DNA, the CDR3 is TGCGCCAGCAGCCTTGGGACAGGGCCTTTAGCTGGGGCCAACGTCCTGACTTTC.

A few counts support this clonotype. The V gene is TRBV30, the J gene TRBJ1-5; TRBD1 might be the D (6 bases). Trimming took 2 bases from V and 5 from J, leaving 13 bases between them. Germline CDR1 and CDR2: GTSNPN and SVGIG (reference sequence). The CDR3 is 14 residues long. The CDR3 nucleotides are TGTGCCTGGAGTCGCACAGGGTCGCATCAGCCCCAGCATTTT. Its translation is CAWSRTGSHQPQHF.

This clonotype was seen repeatedly, ten times or more. The V gene is TRBV23-1, the J gene TRBJ2-1, with TRBD2 matching 11 bases. TRBV23-1 belongs to the ORF category, with a function that is uncertain. Trimming took 0 bases from V and 5 from J; bases not matched to a gene: 6. The CDR3 runs to 17 residues. In nucleotides, the CDR3 is TGCGCCAGCAGTCAATCGAGAGAACTAGCGGGAGACAATGAGCAGTTCTTC. It codes for CASSQSRELAGDNEQFF.

This clonotype was found many times. The chain links TRBV15 to TRBJ1-4, with 7 bases matching TRBD1. CDR3 length: 18 amino acids. Germline CDR1 and CDR2: LNHNV and YYDKDF (reference sequence). V lost 3 bases and J lost 4; bases outside the gene matches: 14. The CDR3 here is CATSSPISAGQNNEKLFF. CDR3 sequence (DNA): TGTGCCACCAGCAGCCCCATCTCGGCGGGACAGAATAATGAAAAACTGTTTTTT. Filled out from reference TRBV15 and TRBJ1-4, the complete variable domain reads DAMVIQNPRYQVTQFGKPVTLSCSQTLNHNVMYWYQQKSSQAPKLLFHYYDKDFNNEADTPDNFQSRRPNTSFCFLDIRSPGLGDTAMYLCATSSPISAGQNNEKLFFGSGTQLSVL.

By share, this clonotype counts as large. The DNA for the CDR3 is TGTGCCAGCAGTTACGGGGGTTTCACTGAAGCTTTCTTT. It is translated as CASSYGGFTEAFF. V and J are TRBV6-2 or TRBV6-3 and TRBJ1-1; possibly TRBD1 for D (5 bases). Looked up from germline, CDR1 is MNHEY and CDR2 is SVGEGT. The CDR3 contains 13 residues. The ends were cut back, 2 bases at V and 4 bases at J, with 8 bases in the middle.

The chain is built from TRBV19 and TRBJ2-2; the D is unclear. Trimming cost V 5 bases and J 6 bases, with 22 bases left between them. Per germline, CDR1 LNHDA and CDR2 SQIVND (reference sequence). This CDR3 contains 17 residues. The CDR3: CASSDITLAWSSGELFF. The CDR3, as DNA: TGTGCCAGTAGTGACATTACTTTGGCTTGGAGTTCCGGGGAGCTGTTTTTT.

This clonotype was recorded at least ten times. The J gene is TRBJ2-2, the V gene TRBV10-2, with TRBD2 as a possible D gene (6 bases). The CDR3 loop spans 15 amino acids. Germline CDR1 WSHSY, CDR2 SAAADI. In DNA form, the CDR3 reads TGCGCTGTGCAAGATGGCGGGACGAACACCGGGGAGCTGTTTTTT. Its protein product is CAVQDGGTNTGELFF.

This clonotype appeared many times. The chain has TRBV10-3 and TRBJ2-1, with 8 bases fitting TRBD1. V shed 8 bases and J 6 bases; nucleotides not matched to a gene: 0. Per germline, CDR1 ENHRY and CDR2 SYGVKD. This CDR3 is built from 11 residues. CDR3 nucleotide sequence: TGTGCCATCGGACAGGGCAATGAGCAGTTCTTC. Its protein is CAIGQGNEQFF.

This clonotype rates as medium-sized (0.01 to 0.1%). The CDR3 protein is CASSLYWTGELFF. In DNA, the CDR3 is TGTGCCAGCAGTTTATATTGGACCGGGGAGCTGTTTTTT. The chain is built from TRBV27 and TRBJ2-2; D gene uncertain. Trimming cost V 1 base and J 5 bases, with 5 bases left between them. Looked up from germline, CDR1 is MNHEY and CDR2 is SMNVEV (reference sequence). The CDR3 is 13 residues long.

This clonotype came up a few times. V is TRBV12-3 or TRBV12-4 and J is TRBJ1-2; D unclear. This CDR3 contains 14 residues. V dropped 3 bases and J dropped 0 bases, with 8 bases sitting between them. The CDR3 loop is CASSFYSSNYGYTF. The CDR3 DNA is TGTGCCAGCAGTTTCTACAGTTCTAACTATGGCTACACCTTC.

This clonotype is termed medium-sized. The V gene is TRBV10-3, the J gene TRBJ2-2, with D tentatively TRBD1 or TRBD2 (5 bases each). Germline V gene lookup returns CDR1 ENHRY and CDR2 SYGVKD. This CDR3 is 15 amino acids long. The V gene lost 7 bases and the J gene lost 1 base, with 13 bases spanning the gap. The CDR3 nucleotides read TGTGCCATCACCACCGAGAGGGGGAACACCGGGGAGCTGTTTTTT. Translated, it gives CAITTERGNTGELFF.

This clonotype was picked up many times. The chain combines TRBV7-2 with TRBJ2-7, with 9 bases lining up with TRBD2. The CDR3 sequence is 14 residues long. Unmatched junction bases numbered 10, after V lost 9 bases and J lost 4 bases. The germline gives CDR1 SGHTA, CDR2 FQGNSA. CDR3 coding DNA: TGTGCCAGTCAGCCCGGGCTAGCGGGGTACGAGCAGTACTTC. It encodes CASQPGLAGYEQYF.

This clonotype has at least ten counts. The chain is built from TRBV28 and TRBJ1-1; maybe TRBD1 (5 bases). Germline CDR1 is MDHEN and CDR2 is SYDVKM. This CDR3 spans 13 amino acids. Trimming cost V 2 bases and J 1 base, with 5 bases left between them. The CDR3 DNA is TGTGCCAGCAGTTTAGGGGGGAACACTGAAGCTTTCTTT. This gives the protein CASSLGGNTEAFF.

This clonotype counts as medium-sized. The CDR3 loop is CASRWGDRSGANVLTF. The CDR3, as DNA: TGTGCCAGCAGATGGGGCGACAGGTCTGGGGCCAACGTCCTGACTTTC. The chain uses TRBV28 and TRBJ2-6, with a possible D match to TRBD1 (6 bases). Per germline, CDR1 MDHEN and CDR2 SYDVKM. With 6 bases removed from V and 1 base from J, the gap between germline ends came to 13 bases. This CDR3 comprises 16 residues.